The source of this TCR beta chain is a study of shared clonotypes between healthy human individuals. Whole-study results and caveats: Relative to memory subsets, naive subsets generally showed larger estimated richness.

Produced via immunoSEQ multiplex PCR; TCRdb's table is partial and in-frame only. The table has about 2 million clones, about 95% seen once; the top ten hold approximately 1.2%. The naive CD8 population came from CD45RO-negative cells selected for CCR7, without terminally differentiated effector memory CD45RA+ cells. The donors, all of them Caucasian adults, lived in Nashville, Tennessee. About this clone itself: Its antigen remains unknown.

Deletions cut 3 bases from V and 1 base from J, with 10 bases between. The CDR3 sequence is 14 residues long. Per germline, CDR1 MNHNS and CDR2 SASEGT. The chain couples TRBV6-1 to TRBJ2-7, with D unresolved. The sequencing input was naive CD8+ T cells sorted from blood. The clonotype was recovered from a man aged 18 to 35 in good health. This chain's CDR3 is CASSEGFRSYEQYF. DNA for the CDR3: TGTGCCAGCAGTGAGGGGTTTAGGTCCTACGAGCAGTACTTC.